This TCR beta chain was identified in a study of blood T cell repertoires in COVID-19. Study in general: The origin of the acute and convalescent COVID-19 samples was the United States, Italy and Spain.

This clone has just one count. Followed longitudinally, the Seattle patients had been enrolled during active infection. The CDR3 loop spans 15 amino acids. Germline V gene lookup returns CDR1 LGHNA and CDR2 YSLEER. V shed 1 base, J shed 3 bases, and the junction held 3 bases outside the gene matches. As handled by the study authors: It was from reference gene primer amplification that nucleated cell counts were estimated. TCRdb's table, derived via immunoSEQ multiplex PCR, lists solely in-frame clones and lacks some. That table gives V, J and clone size, and the DNA gave D and trimming. The repertoire holds 250,000 to 400,000 clones, with 88% as singletons.

The V and J genes are TRBV4-3 and TRBJ2-3, with TRBD1 identical over 8 bases. The receptor was isolated from a woman aged 30 to 39 with COVID-19, enrolled during active disease. Sequenced input: peripheral blood. The CDR3 sequence is CASSQVGTGTDTQYF. CDR3 DNA sequence: TGCGCCAGCAGCCAAGTTGGGACAGGAACAGATACGCAGTATTTT.